The source of this TCR beta chain is a study of shared clonotypes between healthy human individuals. Trimming at V came to 3 bases and at J to 6 bases, leaving 4 bases not matched to a gene. Germline V gives CDR1 SGHNT, CDR2 YYREEE (reference sequence). This CDR3 is 14 amino acids long. The input for sorted-subset replicate PCRs was 200 ng DNA, around 27,000 T cell genomes. Here immunoSEQ multiplex PCR was the method, and the copy in TCRdb shows in-frame clones only, minus some. The table lists hundreds of thousands of clones, approximately 95% of them singletons. The naive CD8 subset, CD45RO-negative cells positively selected for CCR7, excluded terminally differentiated effector memory CD45RA+ cells. The study drew all its donors from Caucasian adults living in Nashville, Tennessee. In this sample, this clone turned up once.

This chain uses TRBV5-4 with TRBJ2-7; TRBD2 matches at 12 bases. Specimen: naive CD8+ T cells sorted from blood. This clonotype originated in a woman aged 30 to 39 in good health. CDR3 residues: CASSWLAGGLEQYF. The CDR3 coding sequence is TGTGCCAGCAGCTGGCTAGCGGGAGGGCTCGAGCAGTACTTC.